Included here is one TCR beta chain sequence, with context. Original processing notes: Reference gene primer amplification yielded estimated nucleated cell counts. Method: immunoSEQ multiplex PCR; TCRdb's copy keeps in-frame clones and lacks some. V, J and clone size reflect that table, while D and trimming were determined from the DNA. This table holds 300,000 to 350,000 clones, roughly 90% found once. The germline gives CDR1 MDHEN, CDR2 SYDVKM. Germline trimming cut 3 bases from V and 8 bases from J; bases unmatched to any gene: 12. The CDR3 is 16 residues long. This record belongs to a study of blood T cell repertoires in COVID-19. Across the whole study: Sites in the United States, Italy and Spain provided acute and convalescent COVID-19 samples.

The specimen sequenced was peripheral blood. This chain links TRBV28 with TRBJ1-4; 7 positions match TRBD1. The TCR originated in a woman younger than 45 with COVID-19, enrolled during active disease. CDR3: CASSFFLTGQDEKLFF. CDR3 in DNA: TGTGCCAGCAGTTTCTTCTTGACAGGGCAGGACGAAAAACTGTTTTTT.